This T cell receptor beta chain is drawn from a study of identical twins. Whole-study results and caveats: Insertion counts were lower in abundant cord blood beta clonotypes, a trend that memory repertoires did not show. Within monozygotic twins, out-of-frame TCR alpha sharing was underestimated by the models.

All donors were healthy, and all were Caucasian. TCRdb ran MiXCR on the 5' RACE reads and lists one entry per CDR3 protein. Here the sample spans about 900,000 distinct CDR3 sequences, 10% to 15% being singletons. The CDR3 is 11 residues long. Germline V lookup: CDR1 ENHRY, CDR2 SYGVKD. V was trimmed by 6 bases and J by 4 bases, leaving 6 bases between them. This clonotype showed up just a few times. Its antigen is unidentified. These data are also associated with another study on yellow fever vaccine responses in identical twins. From that paper: Vaccine T cell responses of twins reportedly seemed partly convergent and partly personalized.

The J gene is TRBJ1-2, the V gene TRBV10-3; D is unclear. Sequences were obtained from PBMCs. The receptor comes from a woman under 30 in good health. CDR3 loop: CAISQTYGYTF. CDR3 sequence (DNA): TGTGCCATCAGCCAGACCTATGGCTACACCTTC.